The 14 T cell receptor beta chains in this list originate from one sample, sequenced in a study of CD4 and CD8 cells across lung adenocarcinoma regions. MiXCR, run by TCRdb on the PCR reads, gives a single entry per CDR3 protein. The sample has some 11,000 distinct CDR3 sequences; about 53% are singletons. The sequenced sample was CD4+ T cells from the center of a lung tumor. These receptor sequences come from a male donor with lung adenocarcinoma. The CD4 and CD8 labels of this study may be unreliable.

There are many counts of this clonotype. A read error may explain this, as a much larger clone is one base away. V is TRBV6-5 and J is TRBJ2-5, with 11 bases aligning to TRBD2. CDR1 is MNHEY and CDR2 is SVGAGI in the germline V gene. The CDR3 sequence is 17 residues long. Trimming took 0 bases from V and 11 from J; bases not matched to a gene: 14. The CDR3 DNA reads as TGTGCCAGCAGTTACTCGCTTAGCGGGGGGGCTATCAATGAGCAGTACTTC. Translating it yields CASSYSLSGGAINEQYF.

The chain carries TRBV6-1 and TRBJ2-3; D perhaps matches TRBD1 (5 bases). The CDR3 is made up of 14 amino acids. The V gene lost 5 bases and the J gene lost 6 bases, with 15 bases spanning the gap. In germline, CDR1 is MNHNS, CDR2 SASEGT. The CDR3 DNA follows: TGTGCCAGCAGTCGAACACAGGAATTTGATACGCAGTATTTT. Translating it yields CASSRTQEFDTQYF.

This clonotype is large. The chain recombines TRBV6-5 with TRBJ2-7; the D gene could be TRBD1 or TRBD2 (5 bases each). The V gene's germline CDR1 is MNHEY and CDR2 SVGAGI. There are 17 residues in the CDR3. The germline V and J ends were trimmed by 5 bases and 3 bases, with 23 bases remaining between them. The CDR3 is CASSPNGAANNIYEQYF. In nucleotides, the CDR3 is TGTGCCAGCAGTCCAAACGGGGCCGCAAACAATATCTACGAGCAGTACTTC.

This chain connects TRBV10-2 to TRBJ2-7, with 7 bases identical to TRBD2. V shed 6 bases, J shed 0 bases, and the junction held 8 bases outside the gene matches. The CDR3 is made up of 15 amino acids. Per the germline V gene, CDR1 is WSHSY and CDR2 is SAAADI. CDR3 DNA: TGCGCCAGCAGGGAGGGCGGCGGGAGCTCCTACGAGCAGTACGTC. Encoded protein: CASREGGGSSYEQYV.

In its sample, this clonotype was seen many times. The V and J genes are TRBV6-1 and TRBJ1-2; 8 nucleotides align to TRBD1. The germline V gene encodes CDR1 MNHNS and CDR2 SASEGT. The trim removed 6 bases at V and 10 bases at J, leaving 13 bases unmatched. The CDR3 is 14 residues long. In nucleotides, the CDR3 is TGTGCCAGCAGCTGGGGGAGGACAGGGATGGACTACACCTTC. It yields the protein CASSWGRTGMDYTF.

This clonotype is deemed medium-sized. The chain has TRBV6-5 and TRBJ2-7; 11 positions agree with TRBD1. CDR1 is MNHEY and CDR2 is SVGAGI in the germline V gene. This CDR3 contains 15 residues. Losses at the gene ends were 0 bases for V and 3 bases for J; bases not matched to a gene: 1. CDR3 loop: CASSYSGTGGYEQYF. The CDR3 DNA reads TGTGCCAGCAGTTACTCCGGGACAGGGGGCTACGAGCAGTACTTC.

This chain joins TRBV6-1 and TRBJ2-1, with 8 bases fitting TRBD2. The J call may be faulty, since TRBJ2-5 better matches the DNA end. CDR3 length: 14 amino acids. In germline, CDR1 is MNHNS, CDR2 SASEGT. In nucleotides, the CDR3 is TGTGCCAGCAGACCAGCGGGAGCACTTGAGACCCAGTACTTC. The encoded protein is CASRPAGALETQYF.

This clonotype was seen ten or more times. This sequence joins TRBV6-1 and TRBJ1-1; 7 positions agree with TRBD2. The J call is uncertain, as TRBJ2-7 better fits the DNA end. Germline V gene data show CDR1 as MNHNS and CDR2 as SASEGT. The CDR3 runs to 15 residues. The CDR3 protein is CASSELAGVPYEQYF. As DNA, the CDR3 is TGTGCCAGCAGTGAATTGGCGGGGGTACCCTACGAGCAGTACTTC.

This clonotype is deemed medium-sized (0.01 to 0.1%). In DNA, the CDR3 is TGTGCCAGCAGTTTATATAGACAGACAAATGAGCAGTTCTTC. As protein: CASSLYRQTNEQFF. The chain employs TRBV27 and TRBJ2-1; tentative D call: TRBD1 (5 bases). The V and J ends lost 1 base and 7 bases respectively, with 11 bases between them. Germline CDR1 and CDR2: MNHEY and SMNVEV (reference sequence). The CDR3 totals 14 residues.

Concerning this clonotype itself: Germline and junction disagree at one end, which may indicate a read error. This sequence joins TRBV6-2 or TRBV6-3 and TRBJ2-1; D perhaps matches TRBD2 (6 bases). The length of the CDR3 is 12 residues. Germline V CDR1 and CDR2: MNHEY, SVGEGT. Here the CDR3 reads CEGWAMSGEQFF. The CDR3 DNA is TGTGAGGGCTGGGCGATGTCGGGGGAGCAGTTTTTC.

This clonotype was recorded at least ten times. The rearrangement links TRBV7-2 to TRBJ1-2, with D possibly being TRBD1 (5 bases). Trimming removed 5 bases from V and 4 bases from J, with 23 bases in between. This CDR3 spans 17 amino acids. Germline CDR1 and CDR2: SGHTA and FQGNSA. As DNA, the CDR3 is TGTGCCAGCAGCCCCACCCACAGGCCCTCGGCTGGCTATGGCTACACCTTC. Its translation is CASSPTHRPSAGYGYTF.

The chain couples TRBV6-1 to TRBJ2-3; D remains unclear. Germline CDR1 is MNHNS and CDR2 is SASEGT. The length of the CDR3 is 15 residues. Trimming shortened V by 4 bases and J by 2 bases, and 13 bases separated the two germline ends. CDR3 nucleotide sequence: TGTGCCAGCAGTGCCGTAAGAAAGTACACAGATACGCAGTATTTT. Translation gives CASSAVRKYTDTQYF.

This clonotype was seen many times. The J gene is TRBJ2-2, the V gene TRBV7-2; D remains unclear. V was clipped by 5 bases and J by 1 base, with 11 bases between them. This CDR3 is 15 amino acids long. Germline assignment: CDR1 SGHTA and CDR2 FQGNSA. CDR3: CASSITVGNTGELFF. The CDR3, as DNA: TGTGCCAGCAGCATAACAGTGGGGAACACCGGGGAGCTGTTTTTT.

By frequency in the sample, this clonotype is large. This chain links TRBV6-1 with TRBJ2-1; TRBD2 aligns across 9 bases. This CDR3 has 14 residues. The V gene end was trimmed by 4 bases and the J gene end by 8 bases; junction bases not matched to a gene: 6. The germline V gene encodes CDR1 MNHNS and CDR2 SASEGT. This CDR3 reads CASSGGGAVYEQFF. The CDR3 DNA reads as TGTGCCAGCAGTGGCGGGGGGGCGGTGTATGAGCAGTTCTTC.